What follows are 24 T cell receptor beta chains derived from one specimen sequenced in a study of blood T cell repertoires in COVID-19. Assay used: immunoSEQ multiplex PCR; TCRdb lists only in-frame clones, some missing. Among some 300,000 clones listed, around 91% were seen once. The sequenced sample was peripheral blood. These receptors were obtained from a woman between 35 and 50 years old with COVID-19, enrolled during active disease.

The CDR3 nucleotides are TGTGCCAGCAGCGGACTAGCGGGAGATCACGAGCAGTACTTC. Amino acids: CASSGLAGDHEQYF. The J gene is TRBJ2-7, the V gene TRBV27, with TRBD2 matching 13 bases. Losses at the gene ends were 6 bases for V and 5 bases for J; bases not matched to a gene: 4. The CDR3 runs to 14 residues. CDR1 and CDR2 from the germline V gene are MNHEY and SMNVEV (reference sequence).

V and J are TRBV30 and TRBJ1-2; 7 bases line up with TRBD1. The germline V gene has CDR1 GTSNPN and CDR2 SVGIG (reference sequence). J lost 3 bases, V lost 4 bases, and 2 bases had no gene match. The CDR3 totals 12 residues. Written as DNA, the CDR3 is TGTGCCTGGATGACAGGGTACTATGGCTACACCTTC. Translated: CAWMTGYYGYTF.

Notes on this clone: The same CDR3 also results from other DNA sequences found in this sample. The chain links TRBV4-1 to TRBJ1-5; 7 nucleotides match TRBD1. CDR3 length equals 15 residues. The germline V gene has CDR1 MGHRA and CDR2 YSYEKL. The J segment lost 4 bases and the V segment lost 0 bases, leaving 3 bases of the junction unmatched. CDR3 coding DNA: TGCGCCAGCAGCCAAGATGACAGGGCTAATCAGCCCCAGCATTTT. Protein product: CASSQDDRANQPQHF.

The chain links TRBV28 to TRBJ1-6; D uncertain. V was pared by 3 bases and J by 2 bases, with 8 bases between. The CDR3 is made up of 15 amino acids. The germline gives CDR1 MDHEN, CDR2 SYDVKM. This chain's CDR3 is CASSFQIAYNSPLHF. CDR3 DNA: TGTGCCAGCAGTTTCCAGATCGCCTATAATTCACCCCTCCACTTT.

This clone was found once. The chain recombines TRBV3-1 (or the pseudogene TRBV3-2) with TRBJ2-1, with TRBD1 identical over 10 bases. Per germline, CDR1 LGHDT and CDR2 YNNKEL (reference sequence). The CDR3 sequence is 15 residues long. J lost 3 bases, V lost 4 bases, and 3 bases had no gene match. CDR3 sequence reads: CASSPWTGGYNEQFF. The CDR3 region has the DNA TGTGCCAGCAGCCCCTGGACAGGGGGCTACAATGAGCAGTTCTTC.

The chain combines TRBV2 with TRBJ1-5; D remains ambiguous. The germline gives CDR1 SNHLY, CDR2 FYNNEI. The CDR3 is made up of 14 amino acids. Deletions cut 6 bases from V and 2 bases from J, with 11 bases between. DNA of the CDR3: TGTGCCAGCAGCCTCAGCGTGGGCAATCAGCCCCAGCATTTT. Protein product: CASSLSVGNQPQHF.

The chain links TRBV6-5 to TRBJ1-1, with D hard to call. V was trimmed by 0 bases and J by 4 bases, leaving 9 bases between them. The CDR3 spans 14 residues. The V gene's germline CDR1 is MNHEY and CDR2 SVGAGI. CDR3 DNA: TGTGCCAGCAGTTACTCCGAGTTTGCCACTGAAGCTTTCTTT. Amino acids: CASSYSEFATEAFF.

The V call is TRBV4-3, the J call TRBJ1-3, with D tentatively TRBD1 (5 bases). CDR3 size: 18 residues. CDR1 LGHNA and CDR2 YSLEER come from the germline V gene. Trimming cost V 1 base and J 2 bases, with 18 bases left between them. The CDR3 DNA reads TGCGCCAGCAGCCAAGGAACCGGGAGGGGACCCACTGGAAACACCATATATTTT. It translates to CASSQGTGRGPTGNTIYF.

The chain links TRBV11-2 to TRBJ1-2; 7 bases map to TRBD1. Germline values: CDR1 SGHAT, CDR2 FQNNGV. The V and J ends lost 6 bases and 4 bases, in that order; junction bases with no gene match: 8. This CDR3 has 14 residues. The CDR3 loop is CASRLGTAPYGYTF. CDR3 nucleotide sequence: TGTGCCAGCAGGCTAGGGACAGCACCCTATGGCTACACCTTC.

J is TRBJ2-2 and V is TRBV2, with D possibly TRBD2 on 7 matching bases. The CDR3 is 16 residues long. The V end was cut by 3 bases, the J end by 4 bases, with 15 bases between. Germline V lookup: CDR1 SNHLY, CDR2 FYNNEI. The CDR3 DNA reads TGTGCCAGCAGTGATGGGGGGGGCCGGGTCACCGGGGAGCTGTTTTTT. Translation gives CASSDGGGRVTGELFF.

The chain links TRBV28 to TRBJ2-7, with D perhaps TRBD1 (5 bases). Deletions cut 9 bases from V and 0 bases from J, with 18 bases between. Germline CDR1 MDHEN, CDR2 SYDVKM. This CDR3 has 15 amino acids. In DNA, the CDR3 is TGTGCCAGTTTAGGACAACTCCCGCTCTCCTACGAGCAGTACTTC. Translated, it gives CASLGQLPLSYEQYF.

The rearrangement links TRBV2 to TRBJ2-5, with 11 bases identical to TRBD2. CDR3 length: 16 amino acids. V was clipped by 2 bases and J by 2 bases; unmatched bases: 4. Germline lookup yields CDR1 SNHLY and CDR2 FYNNEI. In nucleotides, the CDR3 is TGTGCCAGCAGTGAACCTCTAGCGGGGGGTCAAGAGACCCAGTACTTC. Translating gives CASSEPLAGGQETQYF.

The chain carries TRBV7-9 and TRBJ2-1; 7 nucleotides line up with TRBD1. The ends lost 4 bases at V and 8 bases at J; junction bases unmatched: 5. Germline lookup yields CDR1 SEHNR and CDR2 FQNEAQ (reference sequence). The CDR3 loop spans 13 amino acids. The CDR3 reads CASSSRGMDEQFF. DNA for the CDR3: TGTGCCAGCAGCTCCAGGGGGATGGATGAGCAGTTCTTC.

This clone was picked up one time. CDR3 nucleotide sequence: TGTGCCACCAGTGATTCCCCCGGGAGGGGCGGCTACACCTTC. This sequence encodes CATSDSPGRGGYTF. The rearrangement links TRBV24-1 to TRBJ1-2; D may be TRBD1 (5 bases). CDR3 length: 14 residues. V was clipped by 2 bases and J by 8 bases, with 14 bases between them. Per germline, CDR1 KGHDR and CDR2 SFDVKD.

J is TRBJ1-6 and V is TRBV9; D gene ambiguous. The V gene's germline CDR1 is SGDLS and CDR2 YYNGEE. The CDR3 loop spans 14 amino acids. Trimming took off 1 base at V and 7 bases at J, with 9 bases between the two ends. The CDR3 nucleotides are TGTGCCAGCAGCGTAATCGGAGACAATTCACCCCTCCACTTT. Protein product: CASSVIGDNSPLHF.

This CDR3 reads CASSLLGAGLLEAFF. The CDR3 region has the DNA TGTGCCAGTAGTCTGTTGGGGGCAGGGCTTCTCGAAGCTTTCTTT. This chain links TRBV19 with TRBJ1-1, with a weak D call TRBD1 (6 bases). The CDR3 totals 15 residues. Trimming took off 5 bases at V and 8 bases at J, with 21 bases between the two ends. The germline V gene encodes CDR1 LNHDA and CDR2 SQIVND (reference sequence).

V gene TRBV4-3 combines with J gene TRBJ2-7, with TRBD2 identical over 9 bases. Germline values: CDR1 LGHNA, CDR2 YSLEER. The CDR3 is 16 residues long. The J segment lost 3 bases and the V segment lost 0 bases, leaving 6 bases of the junction unmatched. CDR3 loop: CASSQDHLAGIYEQYF. In DNA form, the CDR3 reads TGCGCCAGCAGCCAAGATCACCTAGCGGGGATCTACGAGCAGTACTTC.

This chain links TRBV5-1 with TRBJ1-4; 10 bases are a match to TRBD1. CDR3 length: 15 amino acids. Germline V gives CDR1 SGHRS, CDR2 YFSETQ. V lost 7 bases and J lost 5; bases outside the gene matches: 8. CDR3 amino acids: CASGRDRGSNEKLFF. In DNA, the CDR3 is TGCGCCAGCGGCCGGGACAGGGGATCCAATGAAAAACTGTTTTTT.

This clone was detected only once. Other DNA sequences in this specimen translate into the identical CDR3. The CDR3 spells CASSPRGNTEAFF. CDR3 nucleotides: TGTGCCAGCTCACCCAGGGGGAACACTGAAGCTTTCTTT. V and J are TRBV18 and TRBJ1-1; possible D gene TRBD1, 6 bases. Between the trimmed V and J ends, which lost 3 bases and 1 base, there was a span of 6 bases. Germline V gene sequence: CDR1 KGHSH, CDR2 LQKENI. This CDR3 comprises 13 residues.

The chain couples TRBV6-5 to TRBJ1-1; D perhaps matches TRBD1 (6 bases). The CDR3 runs to 14 residues. In germline, CDR1 is MNHEY, CDR2 SVGAGI. V was trimmed by 8 bases and J by 6 bases, leaving 19 bases between them. Written as DNA, the CDR3 is TGTGCCAGCTACCGCCAGGGGCAGAGAGCTGAAGCTTTCTTT. Residues: CASYRQGQRAEAFF.

The chain joins TRBV7-9 to TRBJ1-5; a weak D match, TRBD1 (6 bases). The germline CDR1 and CDR2 sequences are SEHNR and FQNEAQ (reference sequence). There are 14 residues in the CDR3. Between the trimmed V and J ends, which lost 5 bases and 3 bases, there was a span of 11 bases. CDR3 bases: TGTGCCAGCAGCCCGGACAGTGACAATCAGCCCCAGCATTTT. Translated: CASSPDSDNQPQHF.

The rearrangement uses TRBV6-2 or TRBV6-3 and TRBJ2-1; 9 nucleotides line up with TRBD2. Germline V gene lookup returns CDR1 MNHEY and CDR2 SVGEGT. This CDR3 spans 15 amino acids. V dropped 6 bases and J dropped 6; count of bases not matched to a gene: 9. The CDR3 nucleotides read TGTGCCAGCAGCATGTATAGCGGGAGACGCAATGAGCAGTTCTTC. As protein: CASSMYSGRRNEQFF.

V and J are TRBV27 and TRBJ2-5, with TRBD2 matching 10 bases. V dropped 6 bases and J dropped 4; count of bases not matched to a gene: 8. The CDR3 sequence is 15 residues long. Germline V CDR1 and CDR2: MNHEY, SMNVEV (reference sequence). CDR3 residues: CASRWASGRGETQYF. The CDR3 DNA reads TGTGCCAGCAGATGGGCTAGCGGGAGAGGAGAGACCCAGTACTTC.

The V gene is TRBV10-3, the J gene TRBJ2-7, with 11 bases aligning to TRBD2. The CDR3 consists of 17 residues. V shed 0 bases, J shed 6 bases, and the junction held 10 bases outside the gene matches. Germline V CDR1 and CDR2: ENHRY, SYGVKD. The CDR3 loop reads CAISESGLAGGKSEQYF. In nucleotides, the CDR3 is TGTGCCATCAGTGAGTCGGGCCTAGCGGGAGGCAAGAGCGAGCAGTACTTC.